This passage covers 21 T cell receptor beta chains from one sample sequenced in a study of OX40 agonist ivuxolimab in advanced cancers. Assay used: immunoSEQ multiplex PCR; TCRdb lists only in-frame clones, some missing. Among roughly 16,000 clones, 86% were seen once, and the ten largest hold approximately 4.1%. The specimen was CD4+ or CD8+ T cells sorted from blood, collected in a trial of the OX40 agonist ivuxolimab. The receptors here all came from an adult with an advanced solid tumor such as melanoma, head and neck, liver or kidney cancer.

This clone was seen a handful of times. The rearrangement uses TRBV4-3 and TRBJ2-7, with a possible D match to TRBD1 (6 bases). Germline CDR1 reads LGHNA; CDR2 reads YSLEER. This CDR3 contains 15 residues. With 1 base removed from V and 2 bases from J, the gap between germline ends came to 12 bases. The CDR3 spells CASSQGQDLPYEQYF. The CDR3 DNA sequence: TGCGCCAGCAGCCAAGGACAGGACCTTCCCTACGAGCAGTACTTC.

V gene TRBV5-6 combines with J gene TRBJ2-2; TRBD2 might be the D (5 bases). V was clipped by 0 bases and J by 6 bases, with 15 bases between them. The V gene's germline CDR1 is SGHDT and CDR2 YYEEEE. This CDR3 comprises 16 residues. The CDR3 region is CASSLEVGVSPGELFF. CDR3 bases: TGTGCCAGCAGCTTGGAGGTGGGAGTGTCCCCCGGGGAGCTGTTTTTT.

The chain employs TRBV11-3 and TRBJ2-2; D may match TRBD1 or TRBD2 (5 bases each). With 5 bases removed from V and 0 bases from J, the gap between germline ends came to 10 bases. Germline V gene lookup returns CDR1 SGHNT and CDR2 YENEEA. The CDR3 consists of 15 residues. This CDR3 reads CASSPGLANTGELFF. The CDR3 DNA reads as TGTGCCAGCAGCCCGGGGCTAGCGAACACCGGGGAGCTGTTTTTT.

This chain joins TRBV30 and TRBJ1-5; D ambiguous. The V end lost 4 bases, the J end lost 4 bases, and 14 bases lay between the germline ends. Germline CDR1 reads GTSNPN; CDR2 reads SVGIG (reference sequence). The CDR3 sequence is 14 residues long. The CDR3 nucleotides are TGTGCCTGGAAACCGGGCCCACCTAATCAGCCCCAGCATTTT. This sequence encodes CAWKPGPPNQPQHF.

The sample holds one count of this clone. V gene TRBV7-9 combines with J gene TRBJ2-1; tentative D call: TRBD2 (6 bases). The V end was cut by 7 bases, the J end by 8 bases, with 18 bases between. This CDR3 has 14 amino acids. CDR1 is SEHNR and CDR2 is FQNEAQ in the germline V gene (reference sequence). For the CDR3, the DNA is TGTGCCAGCAATCGGGGACTTAGCGACCATGAGCAGTTCTTC. Amino acids: CASNRGLSDHEQFF. Supplemented by reference TRBV7-9 and TRBJ2-1, the full variable domain reads DTGVSQNPRHKITKRGQNVTFRCDPISEHNRLYWYRQTLGQGPEFLTYFQNEAQLEKSRLLSDRFSAERPKGSFSTLEIQRTEQGDSAMYLCASNRGLSDHEQFFGPGTRLTVL.

The chain uses TRBV2 and TRBJ1-1; D may be TRBD1 (6 bases). There are 14 residues in the CDR3. V lost 4 bases, J lost 4 bases, and 13 bases lay in between. The germline CDR1 and CDR2 sequences are SNHLY and FYNNEI. The CDR3 sequence: CASSARQASTEAFF. The CDR3 DNA reads as TGTGCCAGCAGTGCCAGACAGGCGAGCACTGAAGCTTTCTTT.

V and J are TRBV10-2 and TRBJ2-1; 11 bases map to TRBD2. Trimming at V came to 7 bases and at J to 7 bases, leaving 3 bases not matched to a gene. The CDR3 is 13 amino acids. CDR1 is WSHSY, CDR2 SAAADI, per germline. The DNA for the CDR3 is TGCGCCAGCACACTAGCGGGAGCTAATGAGCAGTTCTTC. It yields the protein CASTLAGANEQFF.

V gene TRBV7-9 combines with J gene TRBJ1-2; D not resolved. The V end was cut by 1 base, the J end by 7 bases, with 10 bases between. Germline V gene lookup returns CDR1 SEHNR and CDR2 FQNEAQ (reference sequence). This CDR3 is 13 amino acids long. The CDR3 region has the DNA TGTGCCAGCAGCTTAGAGGGCCTGGGTGGCTACACCTTC. Protein product: CASSLEGLGGYTF.

The chain recombines TRBV2 with TRBJ2-1, with D possibly matching TRBD2 (5 bases). The CDR3 spans 13 residues. The V gene lost 5 bases and the J gene lost 4 bases, with 9 bases spanning the gap. Germline CDR1 is SNHLY and CDR2 is FYNNEI. In DNA, the CDR3 is TGTGCCAGCAGTTTACTAGATTACAATGAGCAGTTCTTC. It yields the protein CASSLLDYNEQFF.

The chain combines TRBV6-1 with TRBJ2-3, with D hard to call. The V and J ends lost 2 bases and 1 base respectively, with 10 bases between them. The CDR3 extends over 15 amino acids. Germline lookup yields CDR1 MNHNS and CDR2 SASEGT. Written as DNA, the CDR3 is TGTGCCAGCAGTGAACTAGGATCCCGCACAGATACGCAGTATTTT. It yields the protein CASSELGSRTDTQYF.

The CDR3 sequence: CASSQDRAATNEKLFF. DNA for the CDR3: TGTGCCAGCAGCCAAGATCGGGCAGCAACTAATGAAAAACTGTTTTTT. The V call is TRBV4-2, the J call TRBJ1-4; D gene uncertain. The V and J ends lost 0 bases and 0 bases respectively, with 8 bases between them. The CDR3 runs to 16 residues. CDR1 is LGHNA, CDR2 YNFKEQ, per germline.

V and J are TRBV18 and TRBJ2-7; D is tentatively TRBD1 or TRBD2 (7 bases each). V lost 6 bases and J 4 bases, leaving 13 bases between the germline ends. CDR3 length: 13 amino acids. CDR1 and CDR2 (germline): KGHSH, LQKENI. DNA for the CDR3: TGTGCCAGCTCCGAGCAGGGGGGGTACGAGCAGTACTTC. This translates into CASSEQGGYEQYF.

The chain links TRBV28 to TRBJ1-1, with D unclear. CDR3 length: 11 residues. Trimming left V 6 bases short and J 10 bases short, with 12 bases between. Germline V CDR1 and CDR2: MDHEN, SYDVKM. The CDR3 region has the DNA TGTGCCAGCAGATCTTTCCGAGGAGCTTTCTTT. It specifies CASRSFRGAFF. Using reference TRBV28 and TRBJ1-1 for the parts outside the CDR3, the full variable domain is DVKVTQSSRYLVKRTGEKVFLECVQDMDHENMFWYRQDPGLGLRLIYFSYDVKMKEKGDIPEGYSVSREKKERFSLILESASTNQTSMYLCASRSFRGAFFGQGTRLTVV.

V usage is TRBV10-1 and J usage is TRBJ2-5; the D gene could be TRBD1 or TRBD2 (5 bases each). Matching the DNA end better, TRBJ2-7 makes the J call doubtful. Germline lookup yields CDR1 WNHNN and CDR2 SYGVQD (reference sequence). This CDR3 spans 16 amino acids. The CDR3 bases are TGCGCCAGCAGTTCGGGGCTATCTAAATACCTTTACGAGCAGTACTTC. Amino acid sequence: CASSSGLSKYLYEQYF.

The genes are TRBV7-2 and TRBJ2-2; D gene uncertain. The CDR3 spans 13 residues. V gave up 0 bases and J gave up 6 bases, with 5 bases separating them. Germline CDR1 and CDR2: SGHTA and FQGNSA. CDR3 sequence (DNA): TGTGCCAGCAGCTTAGCTTTGGCCGGGGAGCTGTTTTTT. As protein: CASSLALAGELFF.

The rearrangement joins TRBV19 to TRBJ2-7, with a weak D call TRBD1 (6 bases). Trimming took off 1 base at V and 2 bases at J, with 6 bases between the two ends. The CDR3 is made up of 13 amino acids. In germline, CDR1 is LNHDA, CDR2 SQIVND (reference sequence). This chain's CDR3 is CASSIGQAYEQYF. CDR3 nucleotide sequence: TGTGCCAGTAGTATAGGACAGGCCTACGAGCAGTACTTC.

V and J are TRBV7-9 and TRBJ2-5; 7 bases line up with TRBD1. CDR1 and CDR2 (germline): SEHNR, FQNEAQ (reference sequence). V lost 4 bases to trimming and J lost 4 bases; unmatched junction nucleotides: 6. The CDR3 consists of 14 residues. The CDR3 reads CASSSSRQGETQYF. CDR3 DNA: TGTGCCAGCAGCTCATCCCGACAGGGAGAGACCCAGTACTTC. Looking up the rest from reference TRBV7-9 and TRBJ2-5 gives the full variable domain: DTGVSQNPRHKITKRGQNVTFRCDPISEHNRLYWYRQTLGQGPEFLTYFQNEAQLEKSRLLSDRFSAERPKGSFSTLEIQRTEQGDSAMYLCASSSSRQGETQYFGPGTRLLVL.

The rearrangement uses TRBV5-1 and TRBJ2-5; D is unresolved. The CDR3 extends over 19 amino acids. Trimming took 1 base from V and 2 from J, leaving 24 bases between them. CDR1 and CDR2 (germline): SGHRS, YFSETQ. The CDR3 DNA reads as TGCGCCAGCAGCTTGCGGGTATCGCGGATCACAGAACGTCAAGAGACCCAGTACTTC. This codes for CASSLRVSRITERQETQYF.

V and J are TRBV28 and TRBJ2-3, with D unresolved. V gave up 5 bases and J gave up 2 bases, with 14 bases separating them. The V gene's germline CDR1 is MDHEN and CDR2 SYDVKM. This CDR3 spans 15 amino acids. The CDR3 region is CASSQPRSATDTQYF. The CDR3 region has the DNA TGTGCCAGCAGTCAGCCTCGGTCCGCCACAGATACGCAGTATTTT. The variable domain in full, with the rest retrieved from reference TRBV28 and TRBJ2-3, is DVKVTQSSRYLVKRTGEKVFLECVQDMDHENMFWYRQDPGLGLRLIYFSYDVKMKEKGDIPEGYSVSREKKERFSLILESASTNQTSMYLCASSQPRSATDTQYFGPGTRLTVL.

Worth noting for this clone: The junction departs from the called germline gene at one end, perhaps through a read error. The chain combines TRBV19 with TRBJ2-1; 7 bases align to TRBD2. Germline V gene lookup returns CDR1 LNHDA and CDR2 SQIVND (reference sequence). The CDR3 consists of 14 residues. The CDR3 loop is CATSRGEGNNEQFF. The DNA of the CDR3 is TGTGCCACTAGTCGGGGGGAGGGGAACAATGAGCAGTTCTTC.

V and J are TRBV19 and TRBJ2-5; TRBD2 might be the D (5 bases). This CDR3 comprises 14 residues. Germline assignment: CDR1 LNHDA and CDR2 SQIVND (reference sequence). Between the trimmed V and J ends, which lost 7 bases and 7 bases, there was a span of 19 bases. The CDR3 bases are TGTGCCAGTACCCTCTCCGGGGATCTCGGGACCCAGTACTTC. It is translated as CASTLSGDLGTQYF.